This entry concerns a single T cell receptor (beta chain). Sorted-subset replicate PCRs used about 200 ng DNA, some 31,000 T cell genomes. The table came from immunoSEQ multiplex PCR; TCRdb's copy has only in-frame clones and leaves some out. Of approximately 840,000 clones detected, approximately 96% appear once; the ten largest clones hold about 0.25%. The source of the sample is a study of shared clonotypes between healthy human individuals. Naive CD8 cells, CD45RO-negative and positively selected for CCR7, excluded terminally differentiated effector memory CD45RA+ cells. V lost 7 bases to trimming and J lost 0 bases; unmatched junction nucleotides: 9. The CDR3 has 15 residues. Germline assignment: CDR1 MNHEY and CDR2 SMNVEV (reference sequence).

Sample: naive CD8+ T cells sorted from blood. The TCR originated in a man younger than 40 in good health. V and J are TRBV27 and TRBJ2-7, with 7 positions matching TRBD2. CDR3 in amino acids: CASNPRAGDSYEQYF. The CDR3 coding sequence is TGTGCCAGCAACCCTCGGGCGGGAGACTCCTACGAGCAGTACTTC.